These 25 T cell receptor beta chains were all obtained from the same sample, sequenced in a study of T-cell memory formation after mild COVID-19. TCRdb reprocessed the 5' RACE reads via MiXCR and lists one record per CDR3 protein. This repertoire shows 150,000 to 200,000 distinct CDR3 sequences, around a tenth found once; its top ten account for 3.5% to 4%. The sequenced material came from PBMCs or a T cell subset sorted from them (not recorded which). The receptors here all came from a man between 18 and 35 years old who had mild COVID-19 (a few samples of this study predate the infection). Cell type and time point are not known.

This clonotype was detected many times. This chain uses TRBV7-2 with TRBJ1-4; no reliable D call. The ends were cut back, 1 base at V and 0 bases at J, with 6 bases in the middle. Per germline, CDR1 SGHTA and CDR2 FQGNSA. The CDR3 sequence is 15 residues long. CDR3 sequence (DNA): TGTGCCAGCAGCTTAGGAAGGGCAACTAATGAAAAACTGTTTTTT. It translates to CASSLGRATNEKLFF.

V usage is TRBV4-1 and J usage is TRBJ2-7; 10 bases align to TRBD1. Trimming took 4 bases from V and 2 from J; bases not matched to a gene: 14. CDR3 length equals 18 residues. Per the germline V gene, CDR1 is MGHRA and CDR2 is YSYEKL. The CDR3 loop is CASSLPIGGTGDPYEQYF. CDR3 in DNA: TGCGCCAGCAGCCTTCCCATTGGGGGGACAGGGGATCCCTACGAGCAGTACTTC.

J is TRBJ2-7 and V is TRBV21-1; the table's D gene call, TRBD1, was not cross checked with the DNA. TRBV21-1 is a listed pseudogene. This CDR3 spans 11 amino acids. DNA of the CDR3: TGTGCCAGCAGCCCGGGGTCCGAGCAGTACGTC. It encodes CASSPGSEQYV.

This chain uses TRBV1 with TRBJ1-5. TRBV1 is shown as a pseudogene. The CDR3 length is 11 residues. In DNA form, the CDR3 reads TGCACCAGCAGCCTCGGAGAACCCCAGCATTTT. It specifies CTSSLGEPQHF.

This clonotype has only a few counts. The gene calls are TRBV6-5 and TRBJ1-5, with a weak D call TRBD1 (5 bases). This CDR3 spans 13 amino acids. Germline V gives CDR1 MNHEY, CDR2 SVGAGI. V lost 8 bases to trimming and J lost 2 bases, with 10 bases between them. Here the CDR3 reads CASQQGGNQPQHF. The CDR3 coding sequence is TGTGCCAGCCAGCAGGGAGGCAATCAGCCCCAGCATTTT.

In this sample, this clonotype turned up a few times. V usage is TRBV20-1 and J usage is TRBJ2-3; possible D gene TRBD1, 5 bases. Germline values: CDR1 DFQATT, CDR2 SNEGSKA (reference sequence). The germline V and J ends were trimmed by 6 bases and 4 bases, with 14 bases remaining between them. This CDR3 is built from 13 residues. The CDR3 coding sequence is TGCAGTGCGGATGGAAGGGGCCCAGATACGCAGTATTTT. This codes for CSADGRGPDTQYF.

Many counts were recorded for this clonotype. V and J are TRBV19 and TRBJ2-7; 12 nucleotides match TRBD1. The V gene end was trimmed by 9 bases and the J gene end by 5 bases; junction bases not matched to a gene: 5. This CDR3 is built from 13 residues. CDR1 and CDR2 from the germline V gene are LNHDA and SQIVND (reference sequence). The CDR3 is CASSGTGGDEQYF. CDR3 nucleotide sequence: TGTGCCAGCTCCGGGACAGGGGGCGACGAGCAGTACTTC.

V usage is TRBV7-6 and J usage is TRBJ2-7; 8 nucleotides agree with TRBD1. This CDR3 comprises 13 residues. From germline, CDR1 is SGHVS and CDR2 FNYEAQ. V was pared by 5 bases and J by 6 bases, with 6 bases of the junction left unmatched. CDR3 sequence reads: CASSTRTGTEQYF. The CDR3 region has the DNA TGTGCCAGCAGCACCAGGACAGGGACCGAGCAGTACTTC.

This clonotype was seen at least ten times. This rearrangement joins TRBV2 to TRBJ1-5; D is possibly TRBD1 (6 bases). Germline V gene sequence: CDR1 SNHLY, CDR2 FYNNEI. There are 19 residues in the CDR3. Trimming left V 4 bases short and J 0 bases short, with 22 bases between. CDR3 DNA sequence: TGTGCCAGCAGTGCTTTGGCCTGGACAGCCGATTATAGCAATCAGCCCCAGCATTTT. This encodes CASSALAWTADYSNQPQHF.

For this clonotype: Since the CDR3 does not end with the conserved phenylalanine or tryptophan, this likely comes from a read error. V usage is TRBV7-9 and J usage is TRBJ1-5; D call uncertain. Trimming removed 9 bases at V and 3 bases at J, with 3 bases between. Germline values: CDR1 SEHNR, CDR2 FQNEAQ (reference sequence). The CDR3 has 10 amino acids. The CDR3 protein is CARDNQPQHL. The CDR3 region has the DNA TGTGCCAGGGACAATCAGCCCCAGCATCTT.

This clonotype was counted a few times. The rearrangement links TRBV5-1 to TRBJ2-7, with unresolved D. The CDR3 loop spans 14 amino acids. Trimming took off 1 base at V and 0 bases at J, with 8 bases between the two ends. Germline CDR1 SGHRS, CDR2 YFSETQ. This chain's CDR3 is CASSLYPGSYEQYV. The CDR3, as DNA: TGCGCCAGCAGCTTGTATCCGGGCTCCTACGAGCAGTACGTC.

This clonotype was observed a handful of times. The rearrangement uses TRBV20-1 and TRBJ1-1, with 11 bases that match TRBD1. CDR3 length: 12 amino acids. From germline, CDR1 is DFQATT and CDR2 SNEGSKA (reference sequence). Losses at the gene ends were 6 bases for V and 5 bases for J; bases not matched to a gene: 2. CDR3 residues: CSAGQGATEAFF. The CDR3 DNA reads as TGCAGTGCAGGACAGGGGGCGACTGAAGCTTTCTTT.

This clonotype was observed a few times. CDR3: CSVGQGSRTEAFF. Written as DNA, the CDR3 is TGCAGCGTTGGGCAGGGGAGTAGGACTGAAGCTTTCTTT. This sequence joins TRBV29-1 and TRBJ1-1; possibly TRBD1 for D (6 bases). The V and J ends lost 4 bases and 5 bases respectively, with 14 bases between them. Germline CDR1 SQVTM, CDR2 ANQGSEA. The CDR3 covers 13 residues.

This clonotype was seen repeatedly, ten times or more. The V call is TRBV7-3, the J call TRBJ1-6; D is uncertain. CDR3 length: 15 amino acids. Germline V gene data show CDR1 as SGHTA and CDR2 as FQGTGA. The ends were cut back, 6 bases at V and 7 bases at J, with 16 bases in the middle. Here the CDR3 reads CASSPGLSQNSPLHF. The CDR3 region has the DNA TGTGCCAGCAGTCCTGGGCTATCCCAGAATTCACCCCTCCACTTT.

The chain couples TRBV4-3 to TRBJ1-6; D gene uncertain. There are 17 residues in the CDR3. Trimming removed 0 bases from V and 0 bases from J, with 9 bases in between. CDR1 and CDR2 (germline): LGHNA, YSLEER. CDR3 sequence (DNA): TGCGCCAGCAGCCAAGATCCCCCCAGCTCCTATAATTCACCCCTCCACTTT. It specifies CASSQDPPSSYNSPLHF.

The chain links TRBV24-1 to TRBJ2-3; 9 positions agree with TRBD2. The V and J ends lost 4 bases and 5 bases, in that order; junction bases with no gene match: 3. The CDR3 runs to 14 residues. CDR1 KGHDR and CDR2 SFDVKD come from the germline V gene. The CDR3 region has the DNA TGTGCCACCAGTGACCAGACTAGCGGAGATACGCAGTATTTT. Amino acid sequence: CATSDQTSGDTQYF.

This clonotype showed up just a few times. This chain connects TRBV20-1 to TRBJ2-5; D gene ambiguous. The CDR3 runs to 14 residues. The ends were cut back, 3 bases at V and 4 bases at J, with 15 bases in the middle. Germline CDR1 and CDR2: DFQATT and SNEGSKA (reference sequence). In nucleotides, the CDR3 is TGCAGTGCTAGGGATGGACGGGCAGGAGAGACCCAGTACTTC. It yields the protein CSARDGRAGETQYF.

This clonotype was picked up a small number of times. This chain's CDR3 is CASSWAMSNTEAFF. For the CDR3, the DNA is TGCGCCAGCAGCTGGGCCATGTCTAACACTGAAGCTTTCTTT. The V gene is TRBV5-1, the J gene TRBJ1-1; D is uncertain. V was cut by 3 bases and J by 2 bases, with 11 bases left in between. CDR3 length: 14 residues. Germline lookup yields CDR1 SGHRS and CDR2 YFSETQ.

This chain joins TRBV28 and TRBJ2-1; 12 nucleotides line up with TRBD2. This CDR3 spans 19 amino acids. CDR1 and CDR2 from the germline V gene are MDHEN and SYDVKM. Trimming at V came to 5 bases and at J to 1 base, leaving 12 bases not matched to a gene. The CDR3 loop reads CASSISGLAGGTSYNEQFF. The CDR3 DNA sequence: TGTGCCAGCAGTATCTCGGGACTAGCGGGTGGAACTTCCTACAATGAGCAGTTCTTC.

This clonotype was picked up many times. V and J are TRBV5-1 and TRBJ1-2; D not resolved. Deletions cut 0 bases from V and 8 bases from J, with 14 bases between. The CDR3 spans 14 residues. Germline V gene data show CDR1 as SGHRS and CDR2 as YFSETQ. In nucleotides, the CDR3 is TGCGCCAGCAGCTTGGGAGACACGATGCGAGGCTACACCTTC. Translation: CASSLGDTMRGYTF. Supplemented by reference TRBV5-1 and TRBJ1-2, the full variable domain reads KAGVTQTPRYLIKTRGQQVTLSCSPISGHRSVSWYQQTPGQGLQFLFEYFSETQRNKGNFPGRFSGRQFSNSRSEMNVSTLELGDSALYLCASSLGDTMRGYTFGSGTRLTVV.

This chain connects TRBV30 to TRBJ2-3; a possible D gene is TRBD2 (5 bases). The V and J ends lost 3 bases and 1 base respectively, with 8 bases between them. Germline CDR1 reads GTSNPN; CDR2 reads SVGIG (reference sequence). This CDR3 contains 13 residues. The CDR3 DNA follows: TGTGCCTGGAGGCTAGCTGGCACAGATACGCAGTATTTT. Protein product: CAWRLAGTDTQYF. Looking up the rest from reference TRBV30 and TRBJ2-3 gives the full variable domain: SQTIHQWPATLVQPVGSPLSLECTVEGTSNPNLYWYRQAAGRGLQLLFYSVGIGQISSEVPQNLSASRPQDRQFILSSKKLLLSDSGFYLCAWRLAGTDTQYFGPGTRLTVL.

This clonotype was detected only a few times. This rearrangement joins TRBV18 to TRBJ2-7; a possible D gene is TRBD2 (6 bases). The V end was cut by 4 bases, the J end by 2 bases, with 9 bases between. Germline assignment: CDR1 KGHSH and CDR2 LQKENI. The CDR3 consists of 13 residues. CDR3 in amino acids: CASSHAGPYEQYV. CDR3 nucleotides: TGTGCCAGCTCACACGCGGGGCCCTACGAGCAGTACGTC.

CDR3 region: CSSNRGNTIYF. The DNA of the CDR3 is TGCAGTTCGAACAGGGGAAACACCATATATTTT. This rearrangement joins TRBV20-1 to TRBJ1-3; TRBD1 might be the D (5 bases). CDR1 is DFQATT and CDR2 is SNEGSKA in the germline V gene (reference sequence). Trimming took off 8 bases at V and 4 bases at J, with 9 bases between the two ends. This CDR3 spans 11 amino acids.

The chain employs TRBV20-1 and TRBJ1-2; TRBD1 matches at 9 bases. The germline V gene has CDR1 DFQATT and CDR2 SNEGSKA (reference sequence). The V and J ends lost 3 bases and 4 bases, in that order; junction bases with no gene match: 6. The length of the CDR3 is 14 residues. CDR3 nucleotide sequence: TGCAGTGCTAGTCCGGGACAGGGCAGCTATGGCTACACCTTC. Translation gives CSASPGQGSYGYTF.

The chain employs TRBV5-5 and TRBJ1-1; D remains ambiguous. Germline V gene data show CDR1 as SGHKS and CDR2 as YYEKEE (reference sequence). V lost 3 bases and J lost 5, with 8 bases in between. This CDR3 has 12 residues. CDR3 residues: CASSSTWTEAFF. In DNA, the CDR3 is TGTGCCAGCAGCTCGACTTGGACTGAAGCTTTCTTT.